These T cell receptor beta chains were read from a single sample in a study of PD-1 blockade in classical Hodgkin lymphoma. Sequenced by immunoSEQ multiplex PCR; TCRdb stores in-frame clones only, minus some. This table has 30,000 to 35,000 clones, more than 80% appearing once. The material sequenced was CD4+ T cells from blood, taken at baseline. These receptors originate from a human donor with classical Hodgkin lymphoma. The CDR3 runs from the conserved cysteine through the conserved F or W. D genes are given only for firm matches. Size values are once, few and many counts, or a class for expanded clones, and some rows have none.

-,TRBD2,TRBJ2-5,TRBV7-2,CASSLLSGKVGETQYF,TGTGCCAGCAGCTTATTGAGCGGGAAGGTAGGAGAGACCCAGTACTTC
once,-,TRBJ1-5,TRBV7-8,CASSLGGGDQPQHF,TGTGCCAGCAGCTTGGGGGGGGGAGATCAGCCCCAGCATTTT
-,TRBD1,TRBJ1-2,TRBV10-3,CAIRGTGGFYGYTF,TGTGCCATCCGGGGGACAGGGGGCTTCTATGGCTACACCTTC
-,-,TRBJ1-5,TRBV5-8,CASSRRGQPQHF,TGTGCCAGCAGCCGGCGGGGTCAGCCCCAGCATTTT
-,TRBD1,TRBJ2-7,TRBV28,CASRPGQVVYEQYF,TGTGCCAGCAGACCGGGACAGGTGGTATACGAGCAGTACTTC
once,TRBD1,TRBJ1-5,TRBV5-1,CASSLRATGGALTQPQHF,TGCGCCAGCAGCTTAAGAGCCACAGGGGGCGCTCTTACGCAGCCCCAGCATTTT
-,TRBD2,TRBJ2-7,TRBV18,CASSPRTSGGYEQYF,TGTGCCAGCTCACCACGCACTAGCGGGGGCTACGAGCAGTACTTC
-,TRBD1,TRBJ2-5,TRBV10-2,CASSDGDRRRETQYF,TGCGCCAGCAGTGATGGGGACAGGCGTCGGGAGACCCAGTACTTC
-,-,TRBJ2-3,TRBV5-1,CASSAGAVTDTQYF,TGCGCCAGCAGTGCAGGGGCAGTCACAGATACGCAGTATTTT
-,TRBD2,TRBJ2-1,TRBV28,CASSSRDYINEQFF,TGTGCCAGCAGTTCCCGGGACTACATCAATGAGCAGTTCTTC
-,TRBD2,TRBJ2-1,TRBV2,CASSELLAGGYNEQFF,TGTGCCAGCAGTGAACTACTAGCGGGAGGTTACAATGAGCAGTTCTTC
-,TRBD2,TRBJ2-1,TRBV28,CASSLDVAGVVNNEQFF,TGTGCCAGCAGTTTGGACGTAGCGGGAGTGGTAAACAATGAGCAGTTCTTC
once,TRBD2,TRBJ2-5,TRBV4-1,CASSQSGLAGPFQETQYF,TGCGCCAGCAGCCAATCGGGACTAGCGGGACCCTTCCAAGAGACCCAGTACTTC
-,TRBD2,TRBJ2-1,TRBV5-6,CASSFVLAGGSEQFF,TGTGCCAGCAGCTTCGTACTAGCGGGAGGGAGTGAGCAGTTCTTC
-,-,TRBJ1-3,TRBV4-1,CASSQGRSGNTIYF,TGCGCCAGCAGCCAAGGACGCTCTGGAAACACCATATATTTT
-,TRBD2,TRBJ2-5,TRBV25-1,CASSEFGGRAGQETQYF,TGTGCCAGCAGTGAATTTGGGGGGAGGGCAGGCCAAGAGACCCAGTACTTC
-,TRBD1,TRBJ2-7,TRBV29-1,CSGYRGYEQYF,TGCAGCGGCTACAGGGGCTACGAGCAGTACTTC
-,-,TRBJ2-3,TRBV11-2,CASSLGDTQYF,TGTGCCAGCAGCTTAGGTGATACGCAGTATTTT
-,-,TRBJ1-5,TRBV7-9,CASSGGIGNQPQHF,TGTGCCAGCAGCGGGGGGATCGGGAATCAGCCCCAGCATTTT
once,-,TRBJ1-4,TRBV7-8,CASTVDSRGEKLFF,TGTGCCAGCACCGTCGACTCGCGGGGTGAAAAACTGTTTTTT
-,-,TRBJ2-2,TRBV19,CASSIRTVNTGELFF,TGTGCCAGTAGTATACGGACAGTGAACACCGGGGAGCTGTTTTTT
-,-,TRBJ1-2,TRBV9,CASSVLWGDGYTF,TGTGCCAGCAGCGTATTATGGGGCGATGGCTACACCTTC
-,-,TRBJ2-2,TRBV7-6,CASSLPLGRGNTGELFF,TGTGCCAGCAGCCTACCTTTGGGGCGGGGGAACACCGGGGAGCTGTTTTTT
few,-,TRBJ1-4,TRBV25-1,CASRGRGEEKLFF,TGTGCCAGCAGAGGCAGGGGAGAAGAAAAACTGTTTTTT
-,TRBD2,TRBJ2-1,TRBV10-3,CAISSGTSGSHEQFF,TGTGCCATCAGCTCCGGGACTAGCGGGAGTCATGAGCAGTTCTTC